A selection of T cell receptor beta chains follows, all from one sample in a study of cytomegalovirus exposure and HLA in healthy donors. Sequenced by immunoSEQ multiplex PCR; TCRdb stores in-frame clones only, minus some. The sample includes over 100,000 clones, 65% to 90% of them seen just once. The specimen sequenced was PBMCs. The receptor source for this set is a man aged 25-40 years in good health and CMV-seronegative. Both conserved end residues are part of each CDR3. D genes are given only for firm matches. Not all rows give a size; the values are once, few, many and, for expanded clones, a class.

j_gene | v_gene | d_gene | abundance | CDR3aa | CDR3nt
TRBJ1-1 | TRBV7-9 | TRBD1 | once | CASSRGQGNTEAFF | TGTGCCAGCAGCCGAGGACAGGGGAACACTGAAGCTTTCTTT
TRBJ1-1 | TRBV28 | . | . | CASSSGQNTEAFF | TGTGCCAGCAGTTCAGGACAGAACACTGAAGCTTTCTTT
TRBJ1-2 | TRBV4-1 | . | . | CASSQSSGQGLGYTF | TGCGCCAGCAGCCAGAGTAGTGGCCAGGGGCTTGGCTACACCTTC
TRBJ2-1 | TRBV10-3 | . | . | CAISVVAGEQFF | TGTGCCATCAGTGTTGTTGCGGGAGAGCAGTTCTTC
TRBJ2-7 | TRBV18 | TRBD1 | . | CASSRDSSYEQYF | TGTGCCAGCTCAAGGGACAGTTCCTACGAGCAGTACTTC
TRBJ2-2 | TRBV5-1 | TRBD2 | . | CASSRRGGLKNTGELFF | TGCGCCAGCAGCCGCCGGGGGGGCTTAAAGAACACCGGGGAGCTGTTTTTT
TRBJ1-2 | TRBV18 | TRBD1 | once | CASSSGQDGYTF | TGTGCCAGCTCAAGCGGACAGGATGGCTACACCTTC
TRBJ1-2 | TRBV27 | TRBD1 | . | CASKRTGVDYGYTF | TGTGCCAGCAAAAGGACAGGGGTCGACTATGGCTACACCTTC
TRBJ1-4 | TRBV25-1 | TRBD1 | . | CASSEGTASEKLFF | TGTGCCAGCAGTGAAGGGACAGCAAGTGAAAAACTGTTTTTT
TRBJ2-3 | TRBV7-9 | TRBD2 | . | CASSLYRGGTDTQYF | TGTGCCAGCAGCTTATACCGGGGGGGCACAGATACGCAGTATTTT
TRBJ2-7 | TRBV28 | . | . | CASRLNSYEQYF | TGTGCCAGCAGGCTAAACTCCTACGAGCAGTACTTC
TRBJ1-1 | TRBV28 | TRBD1 | . | CASTNPSGTGSHGAFF | TGTGCCAGCACTAATCCATCCGGGACAGGTTCACACGGGGCTTTCTTT
TRBJ2-3 | TRBV7-2 | TRBD2 | few | CASRSSGGAVDTQYF | TGTGCCAGCAGGTCTAGCGGGGGGGCCGTAGATACGCAGTATTTT
TRBJ2-1 | TRBV28 | . | . | CASTAGKLNEQFF | TGTGCCAGCACGGCGGGGAAATTGAATGAGCAGTTCTTC
TRBJ2-7 | TRBV18 | . | . | CASSPEQGGSYEQYF | TGTGCCAGCTCACCAGAACAGGGAGGGTCCTACGAGCAGTACTTC
TRBJ1-2 | TRBV9 | . | . | CASSVRTDFYGYTF | TGTGCCAGCAGCGTAAGAACGGACTTCTATGGCTACACCTTC
TRBJ2-3 | TRBV28 | TRBD2 | once | CASRSGGTDTQYF | TGTGCCAGCAGGAGCGGGGGCACAGATACGCAGTATTTT
TRBJ2-3 | TRBV6-4 | . | once | CASRKEGSTDTQYF | TGTGCCAGCAGAAAGGAGGGGAGCACAGATACGCAGTATTTT
TRBJ2-3 | TRBV7-9 | TRBD1 | once | CSAWRLGQGWDTQYF | TGTTCCGCCTGGAGATTGGGACAGGGTTGGGATACGCAGTATTTT
TRBJ2-7 | TRBV5-5 | . | . | CASSLEPGNEYEQYF | TGTGCCAGCAGCTTGGAGCCCGGGAACGAATACGAGCAGTACTTC
TRBJ2-7 | TRBV4-3 | TRBD2 | . | CASSRGAGAGYEQYF | TGCGCCAGCAGCCGAGGAGCGGGGGCGGGGTACGAGCAGTACTTC
TRBJ2-5 | TRBV6-5 | TRBD2 | once | CASSYLAGGGTQYF | TGTGCCAGCAGTTACTTGGCGGGCGGGGGGACCCAGTACTTC
TRBJ2-7 | TRBV29-1 | TRBD2 | . | CSVVLAGDPREQYF | TGCAGCGTTGTCCTAGCGGGCGACCCGCGCGAGCAGTACTTC
TRBJ1-2 | TRBV19 | TRBD1 | few | CASSKLLQRQGSYYGYTF | TGTGCCAGTAGTAAACTATTGCAGCGACAGGGTTCGTACTATGGCTACACCTTC
TRBJ2-7 | TRBV27 | TRBD1 | . | CASSLDGQGSYEQYF | TGTGCCAGCAGTTTAGACGGACAGGGATCCTACGAGCAGTACTTC
TRBJ2-3 | TRBV5-1 | TRBD1 | . | CASSPGQGADTQYF | TGCGCCAGCAGCCCGGGACAGGGGGCGGATACGCAGTATTTT
TRBJ1-2 | TRBV5-1 | TRBD1 | . | CASTMDRVRGYTF | TGCGCCAGCACCATGGACAGGGTACGGGGCTACACCTTC
TRBJ1-6 | TRBV6-6 | TRBD1 | . | CATRDSNSPLHF | TGTGCCACCCGGGACAGTAATTCACCCCTCCACTTT
TRBJ1-1 | TRBV11-2 | TRBD1 | few | CASFIGTGYTEAFF | TGTGCCAGTTTTATCGGGACAGGGTATACTGAAGCTTTCTTT
TRBJ1-4 | TRBV4-1 | . | . | CASSQVGVLTREKLFF | TGCGCCAGCAGCCAAGTAGGAGTTCTGACGCGGGAAAAACTGTTTTTT
TRBJ2-7 | TRBV7-6 | . | once | CASSFRGDTQYEQYF | TGTGCCAGCAGCTTCCGAGGGGACACACAGTACGAGCAGTACTTC
TRBJ2-5 | TRBV5-1 | TRBD2 | . | CASSQGLAGGPGETQYF | TGCGCCAGCAGCCAGGGACTAGCGGGGGGGCCCGGAGAGACCCAGTACTTC
TRBJ1-5 | TRBV6-6 | TRBD1 | . | CASTGQGANQPQHF | TGTGCCAGCACTGGACAGGGGGCGAACCAGCCCCAGCATTTT
TRBJ1-5 | TRBV6-1 | . | once | CATSFGQSNQPQHF | TGTGCCACTTCCTTTGGGCAGAGCAATCAGCCCCAGCATTTT
TRBJ1-2 | TRBV7-2 | . | . | CASSFVRIGGEQYYGYTF | TGTGCCAGCAGCTTCGTTCGTATTGGAGGGGAGCAGTACTATGGCTACACCTTC
TRBJ1-6 | TRBV1 | . | . | CTSSQGRCWTGGTPLHF | TGCACCAGCAGCCAAGGAAGATGCTGGACAGGGGGAACACCCCTCCACTTT
TRBJ1-4 | TRBV5-1 | TRBD1 | . | CASSLGQGGEKLFF | TGCGCCAGCAGCTTAGGACAGGGTGGCGAAAAACTGTTTTTT
TRBJ1-2 | TRBV28 | . | . | CASSSRGGAEGYTF | TGTGCCAGCAGCTCCCGGGGGGGGGCCGAAGGCTACACCTTC
TRBJ1-1 | TRBV5-1 | TRBD1 | . | CASLGQGMNTEAFF | TGCGCCAGCCTGGGACAGGGAATGAACACTGAAGCTTTCTTT